The rows below give T cell receptor beta chains drawn from one sample of a study of cytomegalovirus exposure and HLA in healthy donors. The data were produced by immunoSEQ multiplex PCR, yet TCRdb's version contains in-frame clones alone and is incomplete. The profile shows about 140,000 clones, about 80% of them singletons. Sequencing used PBMCs. The receptors were gathered from a woman between 40 and 50 years old in good health and CMV-seronegative. Both conserved end residues are part of each CDR3. The order of the fields is V gene, clone size, CDR3 protein. Rows give clone size only sometimes, using once, few, many, or a class for an expanded clone.

V: TRBV7-9
size: NA
CDR3: CASRNWETSGRSSYNEQFF

V: TRBV6-1
size: few
CDR3: CASSEEVTVNTEAFF

V: TRBV4-1
size: NA
CDR3: CASSPSTRGLADSYEQYF

V: TRBV7-9
size: NA
CDR3: CASSLVTIVSSYNEQFF

V: TRBV10-1
size: NA
CDR3: CASSESTSGNEQFF

V: TRBV11-3
size: NA
CDR3: CASSLAGTGIYEQYF

V: TRBV7-2
size: once
CDR3: CASSVQGASSYNEQFF

V: TRBV5-4
size: NA
CDR3: CASSASQGTYEQYF

V: TRBV7-2
size: NA
CDR3: CASSLNSGTSAEAFF

V: TRBV28
size: NA
CDR3: CASSFQGGGNQPQHF

V: TRBV7-8
size: once
CDR3: CASSLAGETQYF

V: TRBV28
size: NA
CDR3: CASSLLGSLNSGNTIYF

V: TRBV28
size: NA
CDR3: CASSLFSHNEQFF

V: TRBV7-6
size: NA
CDR3: CASSFTSGSGNEQFF

V: TRBV15
size: NA
CDR3: CATSRGSGSTYEQYF

V: TRBV27
size: NA
CDR3: CASSFGQANQPQHF

V: TRBV4-3
size: NA
CDR3: CASSPSQILAGAFNEQFF

V: TRBV7-8
size: NA
CDR3: CASSFYRDRPYEQYF

V: TRBV5-4
size: NA
CDR3: CASSLGSTSGNTGELFF

V: TRBV6-5
size: NA
CDR3: CASSDQGSQPQHF

V: TRBV6-1
size: NA
CDR3: CASIGGSTNEKLFF

V: TRBV5-6
size: NA
CDR3: CASSRPGTSAREQFF

V: TRBV5-4
size: NA
CDR3: CASAPTAGGEEKLFF

V: TRBV5-1
size: NA
CDR3: CASSLMGLAGVADTQYF

V: TRBV28
size: NA
CDR3: CASSSGQPNYGYTF

V: TRBV18
size: NA
CDR3: CASSRRQNRDRGENGYTF

V: TRBV2
size: NA
CDR3: CASTLQAYGYTF

V: TRBV9
size: NA
CDR3: CASSPRTGGGTGNEQFF

V: TRBV28
size: NA
CDR3: CASDEQLNTEAFF

V: TRBV4-3
size: NA
CDR3: CASSQHRGLEAFF

V: TRBV5-4
size: few
CDR3: CASSGQNRNEQFF

V: TRBV27
size: NA
CDR3: CASSLRSSASGTAFYEQYF

V: TRBV5-4
size: NA
CDR3: CASSLQGVIDYEQYF

V: TRBV4-1
size: NA
CDR3: CASRHGGSMNTEAFF

V: TRBV9
size: NA
CDR3: CASSGSGETQYF